Listed here are 11 T cell receptor beta chains from one sample, sequenced in a study of blood T cell repertoires in COVID-19. Data came from immunoSEQ multiplex PCR; TCRdb stores just in-frame clones and leaves some out. The data show some 45,000 clones, with approximately 88% seen just once and roughly 12% held by the top ten. The specimen was peripheral blood. These TCRs come from a human donor with active COVID-19. The donor label of this sample is uncertain.

The rearrangement uses TRBV2 and TRBJ2-7, with 7 bases identical to TRBD1. This CDR3 spans 15 amino acids. J gave up 4 bases and V 6 bases, and 12 bases lay outside the gene matches. Per the germline V gene, CDR1 is SNHLY and CDR2 is FYNNEI. Here the CDR3 reads CASRIDPGGNYEQYF. As DNA, the CDR3 is TGTGCCAGCAGAATCGACCCAGGGGGTAATTACGAGCAGTACTTC.

The chain carries TRBV28 and TRBJ2-1; a weak D match, TRBD1 (5 bases). The germline V gene encodes CDR1 MDHEN and CDR2 SYDVKM. V lost 4 bases and J lost 4, with 11 bases in between. This CDR3 has 14 amino acids. The CDR3 sequence: CASSSDTGYNEQFF. CDR3 coding DNA: TGTGCCAGCAGTTCGGACACCGGATACAATGAGCAGTTCTTC.

The V gene is TRBV24-1, the J gene TRBJ2-1; D may be TRBD1 (5 bases). This CDR3 has 16 residues. Germline lookup yields CDR1 KGHDR and CDR2 SFDVKD. V shed 1 base and J shed 1 base, with 10 bases lying between them. The CDR3 DNA reads TGTGCCACCAGTGATTTAGGGGCCGATTCCTACAATGAGCAGTTCTTC. Encoded protein: CATSDLGADSYNEQFF.

The chain joins TRBV6-2 or TRBV6-3 to TRBJ1-2; D is unclear. The V gene's germline CDR1 is MNHEY and CDR2 SVGEGT. The CDR3 is 13 residues long. Trimming stripped 5 bases from V and 3 bases from J, with 10 bases between. Here the CDR3 reads CASSKKGDYGYTF. In DNA, the CDR3 is TGTGCCAGCAGTAAGAAAGGAGACTATGGCTACACCTTC.

The V call is TRBV7-2, the J call TRBJ2-6; TRBD1 matches 8 bases. V was clipped by 4 bases and J by 0 bases; unmatched bases: 5. The CDR3 spans 17 residues. CDR1 is SGHTA, CDR2 FQGNSA, per germline. DNA of the CDR3: TGTGCCAGCAGCTCGGACAGGGTCGGCTCTGGGGCCAACGTCCTGACTTTC. Encoded protein: CASSSDRVGSGANVLTF.

This chain connects TRBV14 to TRBJ1-1, with a possible D match to TRBD1 (5 bases). V dropped 4 bases and J dropped 0 bases, with 12 bases sitting between them. This CDR3 comprises 15 residues. Germline V lookup: CDR1 SGHDN, CDR2 FVKESK. Here the CDR3 DNA reads TGTGCCAGCAGCCCAATCGACAGAATGAACACTGAAGCTTTCTTT. This translates into CASSPIDRMNTEAFF. Full variable domain (remainder filled in from reference TRBV14 and TRBJ1-1): EAGVTQFPSHSVIEKGQTVTLRCDPISGHDNLYWYRRVMGKEIKFLLHFVKESKQDESGMPNNRFLAERTGGTYSTLKVQPAELEDSGVYFCASSPIDRMNTEAFFGQGTRLTVV.

The sample holds a few counts of this clone. The chain links TRBV5-1 to TRBJ1-4, with D possibly being TRBD1 (5 bases). This CDR3 spans 15 amino acids. Germline V gene sequence: CDR1 SGHRS, CDR2 YFSETQ. Trimming took off 1 base at V and 6 bases at J, with 13 bases between the two ends. CDR3 loop: CASSLTGNRDEKLFF. CDR3 nucleotide sequence: TGCGCCAGCAGCTTGACAGGTAACCGTGATGAAAAACTGTTTTTT. The whole variable domain, filled in from reference TRBV5-1 and TRBJ1-4, reads KAGVTQTPRYLIKTRGQQVTLSCSPISGHRSVSWYQQTPGQGLQFLFEYFSETQRNKGNFPGRFSGRQFSNSRSEMNVSTLELGDSALYLCASSLTGNRDEKLFFGSGTQLSVL.

This rearrangement joins TRBV5-6 to TRBJ2-7; D perhaps matches TRBD2 (6 bases). V was cut by 4 bases and J by 4 bases, with 9 bases left in between. The CDR3 runs to 12 residues. Germline CDR1 reads SGHDT; CDR2 reads YYEEEE. The CDR3 sequence is CASSAGGYEQYF. The CDR3 coding sequence is TGTGCCAGCAGCGCCGGGGGTTACGAGCAGTACTTC.

The genes are TRBV27 and TRBJ2-4, with 12 bases that match TRBD2. CDR3 length: 18 amino acids. Germline V lookup: CDR1 MNHEY, CDR2 SMNVEV (reference sequence). Trimming cost V 5 bases and J 8 bases; bases outside gene matches: 16. The CDR3 sequence is CASSPPSFSSGRVDIQYF. The DNA for the CDR3 is TGTGCCAGCAGTCCCCCCTCATTTTCTAGCGGGAGGGTTGACATTCAGTACTTC.

J is TRBJ1-1 and V is TRBV29-1; the match to TRBD1 covers 7 bases. This CDR3 contains 12 residues. V lost 7 bases and J lost 1; bases outside the gene matches: 3. Germline V lookup: CDR1 SQVTM, CDR2 ANQGSEA. CDR3 sequence: CSAGQANTEAFF. Written as DNA, the CDR3 is TGCAGCGCCGGACAGGCGAACACTGAAGCTTTCTTT. Looking up the rest from reference TRBV29-1 and TRBJ1-1 gives the full variable domain: SAVISQKPSRDICQRGTSLTIQCQVDSQVTMMFWYRQQPGQSLTLIATANQGSEATYESGFVIDKFPISRPNLTFSTLTVSNMSPEDSSIYLCSAGQANTEAFFGQGTRLTVV.

The genes are TRBV11-3 and TRBJ2-5, with no clear D. This CDR3 has 13 amino acids. V shed 0 bases and J shed 5 bases, with 7 bases lying between them. Germline CDR1 reads SGHNT; CDR2 reads YENEEA. CDR3 sequence (DNA): TGTGCCAGCAGCTTAGATTCTGCGGAGACCCAGTACTTC. Encoded protein: CASSLDSAETQYF. The full variable domain, rest sourced from reference TRBV11-3 and TRBJ2-5, is EAGVVQSPRYKIIEKKQPVAFWCNPISGHNTLYWYLQNLGQGPELLIRYENEEAVDDSQLPKDRFSAERLKGVDSTLKIQPAELGDSAVYLCASSLDSAETQYFGPGTRLLVL.